The clone carrying this T cell receptor beta chain occurred once. Its specificity is not known. The CDR3 has 14 amino acids. V lost 7 bases, J lost 8 bases, and 7 bases stayed unmatched. Germline lookup yields CDR1 MGHDK and CDR2 SYGVNS. This sample was taken from a study of cytomegalovirus exposure and HLA in healthy donors. Study results and caveats: Trimming of TCR beta V- and J-genes showed a link, identified in a later analysis, to a missense DCLRE1C variant. 87-base-pair reads could not separate some V segments, including TRBV6-2 and TRBV6-3.

60 Vbeta and 13 Jbeta primers were used in PCR. Produced via immunoSEQ multiplex PCR; TCRdb's table is partial and in-frame only. This table has about 89,000 clones, approximately 79% appearing once. This clonotype was obtained from a young man in good health and CMV-seronegative. The sequencing sample was made of PBMCs. The chain couples TRBV25-1 to TRBJ1-4; 10 bases are shared with TRBD1. The CDR3 coding sequence is TGTGCCAGCATTGACCGGGACAGGGGAGAAAAACTGTTTTTT. It specifies CASIDRDRGEKLFF. The full variable domain, rest sourced from reference TRBV25-1 and TRBJ1-4, is EADIYQTPRYLVIGTGKKITLECSQTMGHDKMYWYQQDPGMELHLIHYSYGVNSTEKGDLSSESTVSRIRTEHFPLTLESARPSHTSQYLCASIDRDRGEKLFFGSGTQLSVL.